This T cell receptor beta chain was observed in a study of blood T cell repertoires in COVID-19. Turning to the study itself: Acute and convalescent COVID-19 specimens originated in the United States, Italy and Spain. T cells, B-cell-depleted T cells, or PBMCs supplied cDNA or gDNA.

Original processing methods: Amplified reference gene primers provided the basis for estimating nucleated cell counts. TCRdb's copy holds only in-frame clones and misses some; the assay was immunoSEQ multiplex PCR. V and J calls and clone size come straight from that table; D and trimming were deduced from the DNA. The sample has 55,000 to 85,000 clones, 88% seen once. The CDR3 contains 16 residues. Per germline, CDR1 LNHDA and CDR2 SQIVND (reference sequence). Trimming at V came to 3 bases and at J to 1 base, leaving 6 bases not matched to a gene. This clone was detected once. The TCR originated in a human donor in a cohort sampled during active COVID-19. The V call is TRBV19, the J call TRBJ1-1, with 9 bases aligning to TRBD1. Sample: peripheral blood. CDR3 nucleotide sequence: TGTGCCAGTAGTATGACAGGGGGTCTCTGGAACACTGAAGCTTTCTTT. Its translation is CASSMTGGLWNTEAFF.